Listed here is a single TCR beta chain. Which antigen it targets is not known. The record has no base qualities; no much larger clone is one base away. The germline V gene (reference sequence) sets CDR1 to SGHKS and CDR2 to YYEKEE. Trimming costs V 0 bases and J 12 bases, and their ends lie 10 bases apart. Inclusive of the bounding cysteine and phenylalanine, the CDR3 is 11 residues long. This entry keeps only the CDR3 DNA: 33 bases, framed from base 1. The CDR3 regions of human TCRbeta chains were analyzed by immunosequencing. As for the authors' bioinformatics: TCRs in the repertoires were compared against a reference library of SARS-CoV-2-specific TCRs that had been generated with the MIRA antigen-specificity platform. Breadth was defined as the fraction of unique TCRs that were SARS-CoV-2-associated. Depth was defined as the fraction of total T cells that were SARS-CoV-2-associated. Using the MIRA data, each spike-specific TCR was mapped to the spike region that the TCR reacts to and placed in a CD4 or CD8 class. Log10-transformed breadth and depth values were compared by one-way ANOVA with Sidak's multiple comparisons tests. In its TCRdb copy, this immuneACCESS table keeps in-frame sequences only and misses some clones. Where compared with another copy, unresolved V genes explain less than half of these, and the others have no known cause. D and trimming were read from the DNA, whereas the V and J calls and clone size are those reported in that table. Across this sample there are some 140,000 clones, with approximately 85% seen only once. Jointly, the top ten make up approximately 8% of the sample.

The time point label, read with the paper, signifies: about 28 days (+/-7) after the second vaccine dose. The intended sense of this specimen's treatment or condition label: meningococcal conjugate vaccine given as trial control. Vaccinee samples came from UK trials COV001 and COV002, including a single-blind randomized controlled phase 2/3 trial of AZD1222 (ChAdOx1 nCoV-19) in healthy adults. For TCRbeta chain sequencing, PBMC samples from trial participants were taken at day 0 and at day 28 after the second dose. This sample was included in a study of T cell responses to AZD1222 COVID-19 vaccine (TCRdb year 2021). A note on the overall study: A total of around 240 trial participants underwent TCR sequencing, of whom more than 200 had received two doses of AZD1222 and some 26 had received two doses of the MenACWY control vaccine. Trial participants were enrolled by age into subgroups of 18-55, 56-69 and 70-plus years, and around 140, 26 and 57 TCR-sequenced participants, respectively, were included in these subgroups. The full study reports these points: Participants were mostly white British, with more females than males. The authors suggested clonal diversity may have been underestimated. Nearly half of unique spike-specific TCRs reportedly recognized epitopes outside regions mutated in the B.1.351 and B.1.1.7 variants. The whole spike protein was spanned by vaccine-associated CD4 TCRs, and dominant responses were seen in regions 160-218 and 743-854. In the small 56-69-year group, the increase in depth fell short of significance, most likely because of low power. Conclusions about previously exposed vaccinees are limited because only five to seven AZD1222 recipients were SARS-CoV-2 seropositive at baseline. Because no day 14 peak-response samples were available, the repertoires could be characterized only after the peak T cell response. Spike-specific TCR breadth and depth rose significantly after two AZD1222 doses compared with day 0 and with MenACWY recipients.

Recombination joined TRBV5-5 with TRBJ2-7; there is no confident call for the D gene. This sample comprised peripheral blood, obtained 28 days after the second dose of the MenACWY control vaccine. The TCR sequence derives from an adult who received the MenACWY meningococcal vaccine as a control. The CDR3 region has the sequence CASSLGEDAYF. The DNA sequence is as follows: TGTGCCAGCAGCTTGGGCGAAGATGCGTACTTC.